A single sample gave rise to the 20 T cell receptor beta chains below, sequenced in a study of T cells in Graves' hyperthyroidism and ophthalmopathy. Amplified TCR beta CDR3 regions derived from RNA transcripts. RT-PCR in the first round (using the HTBI primer set) targeted the TCR CDR3. TCRdb passed the multiplex PCR reads through MiXCR, listing each CDR3 protein once. The sample lists roughly 740,000 distinct CDR3 sequences; roughly 15% were seen once. Sequencing was performed on blood. All receptors come from a man aged 18 to 29 with Graves' hyperthyroidism.

The table lists this clonotype with many counts. This sequence joins TRBV2 and TRBJ2-7; no clear D. The CDR3 extends over 15 amino acids. V was pared by 5 bases and J by 1 base, with 15 bases between. Germline-derived CDR1 and CDR2 are SNHLY and FYNNEI. CDR3: CASSYLGPRSYEQYF. CDR3 bases: TGTGCCAGCAGTTACCTAGGCCCGCGTTCCTACGAGCAGTACTTC.

This clonotype was counted a few times. V and J are TRBV29-1 and TRBJ2-7; TRBD2 matches 8 bases. Per the germline V gene, CDR1 is SQVTM and CDR2 is ANQGSEA. With 6 bases clipped from V and 4 bases from J, the junction kept 8 bases outside the gene matches. This CDR3 spans 13 amino acids. This chain's CDR3 is CSVLGSGGYEQYF. CDR3 coding DNA: TGCAGCGTGCTCGGAAGCGGGGGATACGAGCAGTACTTC.

The table lists this clonotype with a few counts. The rearrangement links TRBV10-3 to TRBJ2-2; TRBD1 aligns across 12 bases. Germline-derived CDR1 and CDR2 are ENHRY and SYGVKD. V dropped 6 bases and J dropped 4; count of bases not matched to a gene: 3. The CDR3 is 15 amino acids. The CDR3: CAIRGTGGSTGELFF. The CDR3 DNA reads TGTGCCATCAGGGGGACAGGGGGCAGCACCGGGGAGCTGTTTTTT.

V gene TRBV5-1 combines with J gene TRBJ2-1, with D perhaps given as TRBD1 or TRBD2 (5 bases each). Germline lookup yields CDR1 SGHRS and CDR2 YFSETQ. CDR3 size: 15 residues. V was pared by 0 bases and J by 5 bases, with 12 bases between. The CDR3 DNA reads as TGCGCCAGCAGCTTGGATACGGGGACGGACAATGAGCAGTTCTTC. Translation: CASSLDTGTDNEQFF.

This clonotype was seen ten or more times. CDR3 DNA: TGTGCCAGCAGGTTCGGGGGTTTGCGGGACTCCTACAATGAGCAGTTCTTC. Its protein is CASRFGGLRDSYNEQFF. This sequence joins TRBV12-3 or TRBV12-4 and TRBJ2-1; tentative D call: TRBD2 (6 bases). The V end was cut by 6 bases, the J end by 0 bases, with 18 bases between. There are 17 residues in the CDR3.

This clonotype was seen ten or more times. The V call is TRBV28, the J call TRBJ2-1; 9 nucleotides line up with TRBD1. The V gene end was trimmed by 4 bases and the J gene end by 8 bases; junction bases not matched to a gene: 12. In germline, CDR1 is MDHEN, CDR2 SYDVKM. This CDR3 comprises 16 residues. CDR3 in DNA: TGTGCCAGCAGTTCAGCAACCGGGACAGGGTTGGATGAGCAGTTCTTC. It yields the protein CASSSATGTGLDEQFF.

This clonotype came up many times. This sequence joins TRBV28 and TRBJ2-5; no clear D. The V end was cut by 6 bases, the J end by 5 bases, with 10 bases between. In germline, CDR1 is MDHEN, CDR2 SYDVKM. The CDR3 is made up of 12 amino acids. The CDR3 DNA reads as TGTGCCAGCAGAGGGCTACGTGAGACCCAGTACTTC. Its protein is CASRGLRETQYF.

This clonotype occurred a few times. This sequence joins TRBV10-2 and TRBJ1-3; D may be TRBD1 (6 bases). V dropped 7 bases and J dropped 0 bases, with 13 bases sitting between them. Germline V gives CDR1 WSHSY, CDR2 SAAADI. The CDR3 extends over 15 amino acids. This CDR3 reads CASKKGGYSGNTIYF. In nucleotides, the CDR3 is TGCGCCAGCAAAAAGGGGGGTTACTCTGGAAACACCATATATTTT.

The chain couples TRBV29-1 to TRBJ2-5; TRBD2 aligns across 12 bases. The CDR3 is made up of 16 amino acids. CDR1 is SQVTM and CDR2 is ANQGSEA in the germline V gene. Trimming at V came to 5 bases and at J to 5 bases, leaving 12 bases not matched to a gene. The chain's CDR3 is CSVHTLTSGRTETQYF. The CDR3 DNA follows: TGCAGCGTTCACACGCTGACTAGCGGGAGAACGGAGACCCAGTACTTC.

This clonotype was recorded a few times. The gene calls are TRBV7-9 and TRBJ2-1, with TRBD2 matching 8 bases. CDR1 is SEHNR and CDR2 is FQNEAQ in the germline V gene (reference sequence). The CDR3 has 18 amino acids. The junction had 7 bases not matched to a gene; V was cut back by 0 bases and J by 0 bases. CDR3 coding DNA: TGTGCCAGCAGCTTAGCTTCGACTAGCGCCGACTCCTACAATGAGCAGTTCTTC. It yields the protein CASSLASTSADSYNEQFF. The variable domain in full, with the rest retrieved from reference TRBV7-9 and TRBJ2-1, is DTGVSQNPRHKITKRGQNVTFRCDPISEHNRLYWYRQTLGQGPEFLTYFQNEAQLEKSRLLSDRFSAERPKGSFSTLEIQRTEQGDSAMYLCASSLASTSADSYNEQFFGPGTRLTVL.

At least ten counts were recorded for this clonotype. In DNA form, the CDR3 reads TGTGCCAGCAGCTCTTTGACCTACCAAGAGACCCAGTACTTC. As protein: CASSSLTYQETQYF. The J gene is TRBJ2-5, the V gene TRBV27; D is ambiguous. Germline CDR1 is MNHEY and CDR2 is SMNVEV (reference sequence). The CDR3 is 14 amino acids. The V end lost 6 bases, the J end lost 0 bases, and 11 bases lay between the germline ends.

The chain joins TRBV2 to TRBJ1-1; D is unresolved. Per germline, CDR1 SNHLY and CDR2 FYNNEI. CDR3 length: 12 amino acids. The germline V and J ends were trimmed by 4 bases and 8 bases, with 11 bases remaining between them. The CDR3 protein is CASSAEYPEAFF. CDR3 coding DNA: TGTGCCAGCAGTGCGGAATACCCAGAAGCTTTCTTT. The variable domain in full, with the rest retrieved from reference TRBV2 and TRBJ1-1, is EPEVTQTPSHQVTQMGQEVILRCVPISNHLYFYWYRQILGQKVEFLVSFYNNEISEKSEIFDDQFSVERPDGSNFTLKIRSTKLEDSAMYFCASSAEYPEAFFGQGTRLTVV.

This chain uses TRBV29-1 with TRBJ2-1; a possible D gene is TRBD1 (5 bases). The length of the CDR3 is 13 residues. CDR1 SQVTM and CDR2 ANQGSEA come from the germline V gene. V lost 4 bases to trimming and J lost 7 bases, with 14 bases between them. The CDR3 sequence: CSVVGPRWNEQFF. Here the CDR3 DNA reads TGCAGCGTTGTGGGGCCCCGCTGGAATGAGCAGTTCTTC.

The V call is TRBV7-9, the J call TRBJ1-2; 9 bases are shared with TRBD1. The CDR3 spans 15 residues. The V gene's germline CDR1 is SEHNR and CDR2 FQNEAQ (reference sequence). With 0 bases clipped from V and 5 bases from J, the junction kept 4 bases outside the gene matches. The CDR3 nucleotides read TGTGCCAGCAGCTTAGCGGGGACAGGGTCTTATGGCTACACCTTC. This gives the protein CASSLAGTGSYGYTF.

In this sample, this clonotype turned up a few times. V and J are TRBV6-1 and TRBJ2-1; 7 nucleotides match TRBD2. Germline lookup yields CDR1 MNHNS and CDR2 SASEGT. V shed 7 bases, J shed 4 bases, and the junction held 13 bases outside the gene matches. The CDR3 covers 16 residues. CDR3 sequence (DNA): TGTGCCAGCACCAAACCAGGGTCTAGCGGTTACAATGAGCAGTTCTTC. Protein sequence: CASTKPGSSGYNEQFF.

This clonotype was detected ten times or more. The J gene is TRBJ2-7, the V gene TRBV28, with 12 bases aligning to TRBD2. V was clipped by 4 bases and J by 4 bases; unmatched bases: 5. CDR1 is MDHEN and CDR2 is SYDVKM in the germline V gene. This CDR3 is 15 amino acids long. CDR3 sequence reads: CASSYRTSGNYEQYF. In DNA, the CDR3 is TGTGCCAGCAGTTACCGGACTAGCGGGAATTACGAGCAGTACTTC.

V gene TRBV5-1 combines with J gene TRBJ2-7; 10 bases are a match to TRBD1. The V and J ends lost 1 base and 6 bases, in that order; junction bases with no gene match: 7. The germline V gene encodes CDR1 SGHRS and CDR2 YFSETQ. CDR3 length equals 15 residues. For the CDR3, the DNA is TGCGCCAGCAGCTTGTATCCGAGACAGGGGGCCGAGCAGTACTTC. Protein sequence: CASSLYPRQGAEQYF.

This rearrangement joins TRBV20-1 to TRBJ1-4; perhaps TRBD1 as D (6 bases). The CDR3 consists of 14 residues. Trimming pared 4 bases from V and 0 bases from J, leaving 9 bases between. The germline CDR1 and CDR2 sequences are DFQATT and SNEGSKA (reference sequence). CDR3 loop: CSATDSATNEKLFF. DNA of the CDR3: TGCAGTGCTACGGACAGTGCAACTAATGAAAAACTGTTTTTT.

This clonotype has ten or more counts. The CDR3 sequence: CASARDGNQPQHF. CDR3 sequence (DNA): TGTGCCAGCGCCAGGGACGGCAATCAGCCCCAGCATTTT. V is TRBV2 and J is TRBJ1-5; the D gene is possibly TRBD1 (5 bases). CDR1 SNHLY and CDR2 FYNNEI come from the germline V gene. The V end was cut by 8 bases, the J end by 2 bases, with 10 bases between. The CDR3 is 13 residues long.

This clonotype showed up many times. The chain carries TRBV18 and TRBJ2-2; 9 bases agree with TRBD1. The CDR3 covers 18 residues. The germline V gene encodes CDR1 KGHSH and CDR2 LQKENI. The V segment lost 4 bases and the J segment 2 bases; nucleotides outside the gene matches: 11. CDR3 in DNA: TGTGCCAGCTCACAAACTCCGGGACAGGGAGAAAACACCGGGGAGCTGTTTTTT. Amino acid sequence: CASSQTPGQGENTGELFF.